The next 29 T cell receptor beta chains were all read from a single sample in a study of control samples from healthy donors and cancer patients (dated by TCRdb to between 2020 and 2021). Libraries came from the immunoSEQ multiplex PCR assay. TCRdb holds this immuneACCESS table with in-frame rearrangements only. Some clones are missing; in checked studies, unresolved V genes explain under half, and the rest has no known cause. Within this sample are about 180,000 clones, with 94% of them counted one time only. The leading ten clones occupy approximately 1.4% of the sample. Material for sequencing was blood. These receptors were taken from a woman aged 18-29 years in good health.

The chain recombines TRBV7-2 with TRBJ2-7; weak D call: TRBD2 (5 bases). V lost 6 bases and J 0 bases, leaving 18 bases between the germline ends. Germline-derived CDR1 and CDR2 are SGHTA and FQGNSA. The CDR3 runs to 16 residues. The CDR3 region has the DNA TGTGCCAGCAGGTCAAGCGGCGGTGTTAGCTCCTACGAGCAGTACTTC. It translates to CASRSSGGVSSYEQYF.

The rearrangement links TRBV13 to TRBJ1-1, with D tentatively TRBD1 (6 bases). Germline CDR1 reads PRHDT; CDR2 reads FYEKMQ (reference sequence). V shed 1 base and J shed 6 bases, with 9 bases lying between them. CDR3 length: 13 amino acids. The CDR3 DNA follows: TGTGCCAGCAGCTTAGAGAGGGGGGCTGAAGCTTTCTTT. Translated, it gives CASSLERGAEAFF.

The chain employs TRBV5-6 and TRBJ1-3, with a possible D match to TRBD1 (6 bases). The CDR3 extends over 15 amino acids. Trimming stripped 4 bases from V and 0 bases from J, with 11 bases between. Germline lookup yields CDR1 SGHDT and CDR2 YYEEEE. The CDR3 coding sequence is TGTGCCAGCAGCCCCCAGGGGAGCTCTGGAAACACCATATATTTT. Its protein is CASSPQGSSGNTIYF.

The V gene is TRBV9, the J gene TRBJ2-7; 7 nucleotides agree with TRBD2. Germline CDR1 reads SGDLS; CDR2 reads YYNGEE. The CDR3 sequence is 15 residues long. The V and J ends lost 0 bases and 3 bases, in that order; junction bases with no gene match: 6. The CDR3 DNA sequence: TGTGCCAGCAGCGTAGATGCTAGCGGAAGCTACGAGCAGTACTTC. Its translation is CASSVDASGSYEQYF.

The rearrangement uses TRBV6-2 or TRBV6-3 and TRBJ2-1; D is possibly TRBD2 (6 bases). V gave up 2 bases and J gave up 6 bases, with 17 bases separating them. This CDR3 spans 16 amino acids. From germline, CDR1 is MNHEY and CDR2 SVGEGT. The CDR3 sequence: CASSYPPGSGGNEQFF. CDR3 sequence (DNA): TGTGCCAGCAGTTACCCTCCGGGTTCCGGGGGCAATGAGCAGTTCTTC.

The chain carries TRBV19 and TRBJ2-7; 9 nucleotides match TRBD1. Trimming cost V 3 bases and J 3 bases; bases outside gene matches: 3. Germline CDR1 reads LNHDA; CDR2 reads SQIVND (reference sequence). This CDR3 is 14 amino acids long. CDR3 DNA: TGTGCCAGTAGTATGGGACAGGGAGGCTACGAGCAGTACTTC. Translation: CASSMGQGGYEQYF.

V is TRBV7-2 and J is TRBJ2-5; 15 bases match TRBD2. Germline CDR1 is SGHTA and CDR2 is FQGNSA. The CDR3 totals 17 residues. The trim removed 0 bases at V and 2 bases at J, leaving 1 base unmatched. The CDR3 bases are TGTGCCAGCAGCTTAGCCGGACTAGCGGGGGGGCAAGAGACCCAGTACTTC. It yields the protein CASSLAGLAGGQETQYF. Together with reference TRBV7-2 and TRBJ2-5, the CDR3 gives the full variable domain: GAGVSQSPSNKVTEKGKDVELRCDPISGHTALYWYRQSLGQGLEFLIYFQGNSAPDKSGLPSDRFSAERTGGSVSTLTIQRTQQEDSAVYLCASSLAGLAGGQETQYFGPGTRLLVL.

The genes are TRBV19 and TRBJ1-2; D not certain. The CDR3 extends over 15 amino acids. V lost 2 bases, J lost 1 base, and 11 bases lay in between. Germline lookup yields CDR1 LNHDA and CDR2 SQIVND (reference sequence). CDR3 protein: CASSINGVDNYGYTF. CDR3 coding DNA: TGTGCCAGTAGTATAAACGGAGTCGATAACTATGGCTACACCTTC.

CDR3: CASSLVGSVPGVSSPLHF. The CDR3 nucleotides read TGCGCCAGCAGCTTGGTGGGTTCTGTACCAGGGGTCAGTTCACCCCTCCACTTT. The chain joins TRBV5-1 to TRBJ1-6; D possibly corresponds to TRBD1 (6 bases). The CDR3 is made up of 18 amino acids. Between the trimmed V and J ends, which lost 0 bases and 9 bases, there was a span of 22 bases. Germline V gene sequence: CDR1 SGHRS, CDR2 YFSETQ.

The chain joins TRBV19 to TRBJ2-2; 7 bases match TRBD1. The CDR3 is made up of 16 amino acids. CDR1 and CDR2 from the germline V gene are LNHDA and SQIVND (reference sequence). Trimming removed 11 bases from V and 1 base from J; junction bases left unmatched: 13. The CDR3 region is CAARKVGQRNTGELFF. CDR3 DNA sequence: TGTGCCGCCCGAAAGGTGGGACAGAGGAACACCGGGGAGCTGTTTTTT.

In its sample, this clone was seen a few times. The chain carries TRBV28 and TRBJ1-6; D is unclear. The CDR3 contains 14 residues. V dropped 3 bases and J dropped 9 bases, with 12 bases sitting between them. Germline CDR1 reads MDHEN; CDR2 reads SYDVKM. Here the CDR3 reads CASSFRTGGSPLHF. In nucleotides, the CDR3 is TGTGCCAGCAGTTTTAGGACTGGTGGTTCACCCCTCCACTTT.

V is TRBV7-9 and J is TRBJ2-2; 9 positions match TRBD1. The length of the CDR3 is 15 residues. The junction had 10 bases not matched to a gene; V was cut back by 5 bases and J by 9 bases. Germline V gene data show CDR1 as SEHNR and CDR2 as FQNEAQ (reference sequence). The CDR3 is CASSPSDRGNRELFF. The CDR3 DNA reads TGTGCCAGCAGCCCGTCGGACAGGGGAAACCGGGAGCTGTTTTTT. Drawing the rest from reference TRBV7-9 and TRBJ2-2, the complete variable domain is DTGVSQNPRHKITKRGQNVTFRCDPISEHNRLYWYRQTLGQGPEFLTYFQNEAQLEKSRLLSDRFSAERPKGSFSTLEIQRTEQGDSAMYLCASSPSDRGNRELFFGEGSRLTVL.

CDR3: CASSLGPGNTIYF. The CDR3 DNA reads as TGTGCCAGCAGCTTAGGCCCTGGAAACACCATATATTTT. The chain is built from TRBV11-3 and TRBJ1-3; D call uncertain. The CDR3 has 13 residues. V gave up 1 base and J gave up 2 bases, with 3 bases separating them. Germline V lookup: CDR1 SGHNT, CDR2 YENEEA.

In the case of this clone: This same CDR3 is encoded by further DNA sequences in the sample. The chain combines TRBV6-5 with TRBJ1-5; D might be TRBD1 (5 bases). Looked up from germline, CDR1 is MNHEY and CDR2 is SVGAGI. V lost 5 bases and J 4 bases, leaving 9 bases between the germline ends. This CDR3 contains 13 residues. The CDR3 reads CASSRTGNQPQHF. The DNA for the CDR3 is TGTGCCAGCAGTAGAACAGGAAATCAGCCCCAGCATTTT.

The V gene is TRBV3-1 (or the pseudogene TRBV3-2), the J gene TRBJ1-5; 11 nucleotides line up with TRBD1. The ends lost 4 bases at V and 13 bases at J; junction bases unmatched: 9. The CDR3 covers 14 residues. In germline, CDR1 is LGHDT, CDR2 YNNKEL (reference sequence). The CDR3 nucleotides read TGTGCCAGCAGCCCAGGGACAGGGGGGGAGTTACAGCATTTT. Translated, it gives CASSPGTGGELQHF.

The chain carries TRBV11-2 and TRBJ1-1; D gene ambiguous. The CDR3 has 15 residues. V shed 0 bases and J shed 0 bases, with 8 bases lying between them. Germline V gene sequence: CDR1 SGHAT, CDR2 FQNNGV. The CDR3 DNA follows: TGTGCCAGCAGCTTAGAAGGAAATATGAACACTGAAGCTTTCTTT. As protein: CASSLEGNMNTEAFF.

The V gene is TRBV5-4, the J gene TRBJ1-4; D is uncertain. Looked up from germline, CDR1 is SGHNT and CDR2 is YYREEE (reference sequence). The V gene lost 2 bases and the J gene lost 4 bases, with 6 bases spanning the gap. CDR3 length equals 13 residues. In DNA form, the CDR3 reads TGTGCCAGCAGCTTCGACGGTAATGAAAAACTGTTTTTT. This codes for CASSFDGNEKLFF.

The chain recombines TRBV19 with TRBJ1-3; D remains unclear. The V end was cut by 7 bases, the J end by 1 base, with 8 bases between. CDR3 length equals 13 residues. Germline V CDR1 and CDR2: LNHDA, SQIVND (reference sequence). The CDR3 DNA reads TGTGCCAGTACGGCACTATCTGGAAACACCATATATTTT. Translation gives CASTALSGNTIYF.

This clone turned up a few times. The chain joins TRBV7-9 to TRBJ1-6; 8 nucleotides align to TRBD1. This CDR3 is built from 14 residues. With 4 bases clipped from V and 8 bases from J, the junction kept 4 bases outside the gene matches. CDR1 and CDR2 from the germline V gene are SEHNR and FQNEAQ (reference sequence). CDR3 sequence reads: CASSSDRADSPLHF. The CDR3 DNA reads as TGTGCCAGCAGCTCGGACAGGGCGGATTCACCCCTCCACTTT. The full variable domain, its missing parts supplied by reference TRBV7-9 and TRBJ1-6, is DTGVSQNPRHKITKRGQNVTFRCDPISEHNRLYWYRQTLGQGPEFLTYFQNEAQLEKSRLLSDRFSAERPKGSFSTLEIQRTEQGDSAMYLCASSSDRADSPLHFGNGTRLTVT.

V is TRBV2 and J is TRBJ1-4; no clear D gene. The ends were cut back, 3 bases at V and 16 bases at J, with 12 bases in the middle. The CDR3 consists of 11 residues. Germline lookup yields CDR1 SNHLY and CDR2 FYNNEI. The CDR3 DNA is TGTGCCAGCAGTGATCGGGCAGCCTCGTTTTTT. This gives the protein CASSDRAASFF.

The CDR3 loop reads CASSETSGSYNEQFF. The CDR3 region has the DNA TGTGCCAGCAGTGAGACTAGCGGGAGTTACAATGAGCAGTTCTTC. V and J are TRBV6-4 and TRBJ2-1; TRBD2 aligns across 12 bases. The CDR3 contains 15 residues. Trimming took 3 bases from V and 4 from J; bases not matched to a gene: 1. The V gene's germline CDR1 is MRHNA and CDR2 SNTAGT.

The rearrangement joins TRBV7-8 to TRBJ1-2, with 10 bases fitting TRBD1. Unmatched junction bases numbered 5, after V lost 5 bases and J lost 8 bases. This CDR3 has 13 residues. Germline-derived CDR1 and CDR2 are SGHVS and FQNEAQ. The chain's CDR3 is CASSPGQGVGYTF. Here the CDR3 DNA reads TGTGCCAGCAGCCCAGGACAGGGGGTCGGCTACACCTTC.

The chain joins TRBV6-5 to TRBJ1-1; D might be TRBD1 (6 bases). This CDR3 region has 15 residues. V was trimmed by 6 bases and J by 1 base, leaving 15 bases between them. The germline gives CDR1 MNHEY, CDR2 SVGAGI. The chain's CDR3 is CASSRPGHRNTEAFF. CDR3 sequence (DNA): TGTGCCAGCAGCCGTCCGGGACACAGGAACACTGAAGCTTTCTTT.

V gene TRBV9 combines with J gene TRBJ2-2; D unresolved. CDR3 length: 15 amino acids. Germline-derived CDR1 and CDR2 are SGDLS and YYNGEE. Trimming pared 3 bases from V and 6 bases from J, leaving 15 bases between. For the CDR3, the DNA is TGTGCCAGCAGCGCCTACGGAAGCCTATCCGGGGAGCTGTTTTTT. This sequence encodes CASSAYGSLSGELFF.

The rearrangement links TRBV28 to TRBJ2-7, with 7 nucleotides matching TRBD1. There are 14 residues in the CDR3. Trimming cost V 5 bases and J 1 base; bases outside gene matches: 5. The germline V gene encodes CDR1 MDHEN and CDR2 SYDVKM. The CDR3 sequence is CASSGDSRSYEQYF. For the CDR3, the DNA is TGTGCCAGCAGTGGGGACAGCAGGTCCTACGAGCAGTACTTC.

In DNA form, the CDR3 reads TGTGCCAGCAGTTCCCCCATTGCAACTAATGAAAAACTGTTTTTT. Its protein product is CASSSPIATNEKLFF. The genes are TRBV28 and TRBJ1-4; D gene unclear. The CDR3 sequence is 15 residues long. Trimming took 4 bases from V and 0 from J, leaving 9 bases between them. Germline V gene data show CDR1 as MDHEN and CDR2 as SYDVKM.

This chain connects TRBV5-1 to TRBJ1-1; D unresolved. V was clipped by 6 bases and J by 4 bases, with 16 bases between them. The CDR3 runs to 14 residues. Germline V CDR1 and CDR2: SGHRS, YFSETQ. CDR3 amino acids: CASNSAPRSTEAFF. The CDR3 region has the DNA TGCGCCAGCAATTCGGCCCCTAGGAGCACTGAAGCTTTCTTT.

This sequence joins TRBV6-4 and TRBJ2-1; TRBD2 matches 11 bases. CDR3 size: 15 residues. Germline CDR1 is MRHNA and CDR2 is SNTAGT. Trimming removed 5 bases from V and 3 bases from J; junction bases left unmatched: 3. The CDR3: CASSLTSGSYNEQFF. Written as DNA, the CDR3 is TGTGCCAGCAGTCTTACTAGCGGGAGCTACAATGAGCAGTTCTTC.

The J gene is TRBJ2-7, the V gene TRBV11-1; the D is unclear. This CDR3 is built from 14 residues. In germline, CDR1 is SGHAT, CDR2 FQDESV (reference sequence). With 5 bases removed from V and 2 bases from J, the gap between germline ends came to 13 bases. The CDR3 sequence is CASSPTTLAYEQYF. For the CDR3, the DNA is TGTGCCAGCAGCCCTACGACGCTAGCCTACGAGCAGTACTTC.